A selection of T cell receptor beta chains follows, all from one sample in a study of identical twins. Each CDR3 protein is one row after TCRdb ran MiXCR on the 5' RACE reads. The repertoire holds some 730,000 distinct CDR3 sequences, 15% to 20% seen once, with 10% to 15% in the top ten. These data also featured in a second study, about T cells expressing NK-cell markers.

Input material: PBMCs. These receptors originate from a woman between 18 and 29 years old in good health. The CDR3 runs from the conserved cysteine through the conserved F or W. Fields, in order: CDR3 DNA, CDR3 protein, V gene, D gene, clone size, J gene. The D gene is left open where the match is weak. Clone size, where shown, is once, few, many, or a class for clones that have expanded.

cdr3_nt: TGTGCCAGCAGTTCCCCGAGTCCCAATGAGCAGTTCTTC; cdr3_aa: CASSSPSPNEQFF; v_call: TRBV12-3/TRBV12-4; d_call: NA; clone_size: few; j_call: TRBJ2-1
cdr3_nt: TGTGCCAGCAGCTTAGCGCTTGCGGGGAGGACTGAAGCTTTCTTT; cdr3_aa: CASSLALAGRTEAFF; v_call: TRBV7-2; d_call: NA; clone_size: NA; j_call: TRBJ1-1
cdr3_nt: TGCTTCGCTACCTATCACCAGGGGATGAAGTGGGAGCAGTACTTC; cdr3_aa: CFATYHQGMKWEQYF; v_call: TRBV20-1; d_call: NA; clone_size: NA; j_call: TRBJ2-7
cdr3_nt: TGTGCCAGCAGCTTAGGGTCGGCGGGAGGGCCGTATGAGCAGTTCTTC; cdr3_aa: CASSLGSAGGPYEQFF; v_call: TRBV11-2; d_call: TRBD2; clone_size: few; j_call: TRBJ2-1
cdr3_nt: TGTGCCAGCACCCCAGGGGGGGTTCTAACTGAAGCTTTCTTT; cdr3_aa: CASTPGGVLTEAFF; v_call: TRBV6-2/TRBV6-3; d_call: TRBD1; clone_size: NA; j_call: TRBJ1-1
cdr3_nt: TGTGCCAGCAGCCCTGAGAGCGGGTATCACAATGAGCAGTTCTTC; cdr3_aa: CASSPESGYHNEQFF; v_call: TRBV7-8; d_call: NA; clone_size: NA; j_call: TRBJ2-1
cdr3_nt: TGTGCCAGCAGCGTAGATGACCGGACTAGCGGTCGCACAGATACGCAGTATTTT; cdr3_aa: CASSVDDRTSGRTDTQYF; v_call: TRBV9; d_call: TRBD2; clone_size: few; j_call: TRBJ2-3
cdr3_nt: TGTGCCAGCAGAGCCGGGACTAGCGGGAGCTATGAGCAGTTCTTC; cdr3_aa: CASRAGTSGSYEQFF; v_call: TRBV6-1; d_call: TRBD2; clone_size: NA; j_call: TRBJ2-1
cdr3_nt: TGTGCCAGCAGCTTTAAACTAGCGGAACGGGAGCAGTTCTTC; cdr3_aa: CASSFKLAEREQFF; v_call: TRBV11-2; d_call: TRBD2; clone_size: NA; j_call: TRBJ2-1
cdr3_nt: TGTGCCAGCAGCTTAGTCAGGGACTCTGGAAACACCATATATTTT; cdr3_aa: CASSLVRDSGNTIYF; v_call: TRBV7-9; d_call: NA; clone_size: NA; j_call: TRBJ1-3